This paragraph covers one TCR beta chain sequence. Its antigen is not known. The data stem from a study of CD8+ T cells in alopecia areata. Looking at the study overall: The duration of tofacitinib was 6 to 18 months, with 6 months off drug afterward.

Treatment denoted: oral pan-JAK inhibitor, 5-10 mg twice daily. Lesional scalp punch biopsies and peripheral blood were collected from alopecia areata patients. The researchers isolated CD4+ and CD8+ T cells from PBMCs by sorting. RNA was isolated and reverse transcribed to cDNA, the sequencing template. Profiling relied on immunoSEQ multiplex PCR, and the TCRdb table lists in-frame clones only, not all of them. The profile shows more than 95,000 clones, more than 75% of them singletons. Findings and caveats of the study: TCR sharing was clearer in mice than between patients, perhaps partly owing to patient HLA diversity.

The source material was CD8+ T cells sorted from blood, sampled at approximately week 30, from a patient treated with tofacitinib. The TCR originated in a human donor with alopecia areata.

The CDR3 reads CASSLGTSGGVDEQFF. The CDR3 coding sequence is TGCGCCAGCAGCTTGGGGACTAGCGGGGGAGTGGATGAGCAGTTCTTC. V and J are TRBV5-1 and TRBJ2-1, with 13 positions matching TRBD2. Germline V gene data show CDR1 as SGHRS and CDR2 as YFSETQ. Trimming removed 0 bases from V and 8 bases from J; junction bases left unmatched: 5. The CDR3 is made up of 16 amino acids. The full variable domain, rest sourced from reference TRBV5-1 and TRBJ2-1, is KAGVTQTPRYLIKTRGQQVTLSCSPISGHRSVSWYQQTPGQGLQFLFEYFSETQRNKGNFPGRFSGRQFSNSRSEMNVSTLELGDSALYLCASSLGTSGGVDEQFFGPGTRLTVL.